This T cell receptor (beta chain) originates from a study of identical twins. The study's findings and limits: There were fewer insertions in abundant cord blood beta clonotypes, but memory repertoires showed no such pattern. Out-of-frame TCR alpha sharing observed in monozygotic twins exceeded model estimates.

Of note for this clonotype: Antigen specificity is unknown.

Template switching added a universal primer site, and cDNA bore unique molecular identifiers. TCRdb itself ran the 5' RACE reads through MiXCR, one entry per CDR3 protein. The sample yields 1.5 million to 2 million distinct CDR3 sequences, less than 35% seen once. V shed 8 bases and J 3 bases; nucleotides not matched to a gene: 4. The CDR3 consists of 14 residues. Germline V gene sequence: CDR1 LNHDA, CDR2 SQIVND (reference sequence). The chain couples TRBV19 to TRBJ1-5; 10 nucleotides line up with TRBD1. Material: cord blood. The clonotype originates from a newborn girl in good health. The DNA for the CDR3 is TGTGCCAGTGGGACAGGGGCGAACAATCAGCCCCAGCATTTT. Protein product: CASGTGANNQPQHF.